The T cell receptor beta chain described here comes from a study of T cells after yellow fever vaccination (dated by TCRdb to about 2019). In the study overall: The SMART-Seq v4 Ultra Low Input RNA kit was used to prepare libraries from fractions with low cell numbers. To follow T-cell clones before and after both primary and booster YFV17D yellow fever vaccination, bulk TCR alpha and beta repertoires underwent longitudinal sequencing. Blood samples were taken at several timepoints before and after primary and secondary immunization, and bulk PBMC replicates and cell subsets were isolated. Two healthy male donors, one aged 18 to 30 and one aged 30 to 40 years, made up the cohort.

Broader findings and caveats from the paper: The study included only a couple of donors, which limits how far the findings can be generalized. A small share of clonotypes occurred in both CD4 and CD8 compartments, likely arising from convergent recombination. After the booster, most of the clones that had expanded following primary vaccination were detected again (approximately 96% of CD4 and 80% to 90% of CD8), which suggests that memory was broadly maintained. Compared with the primary T-cell response, the secondary T-cell response was faster but weaker, reaching its peak on day 5 rather than on day 15. Computational filtering was required because FACS-sorted repertoires could contain abundant contaminating clonotypes from the bulk population.

In the paper's terms, the treatment or condition label means: live attenuated yellow fever vaccine strain. Two biological replicates of bulk PBMCs were collected at each blood-draw timepoint. A standard Ficoll-Paque protocol was used to isolate PBMCs from peripheral blood. TriZol was used to extract RNA from bulk PBMCs, CD4 and CD8 fractions, and dextramer-positive and dextramer-negative fractions. TCR cDNA was made using 5'RACE template switching, a step that added a universal primer site and unique molecular identifiers. Priming for cDNA synthesis came from both the TCR alpha and TCR beta constant segments. Library amplification involved two PCR steps, and the second step added sample barcodes and sequencing adapters. Sequencing of libraries was done on Illumina HiSeq 2500 (2x100 bp) or NovaSeq (2x150 bp). As for how the authors treated the data: Demultiplexing of reads and collapsing into UMI consensus sequences were performed with MIGEC, and V(D)J alignment was carried out with MiXCR. Vaccine-responding clonotypes were identified with edgeR using replicate PBMC samples, with FDR below 0.01 and a log2 fold change above 5 up to day 15 being required. Each bulk clonotype was labeled CD4 or CD8 based on which sequenced repertoire, CD4 or CD8, contained the clonotype at higher abundance. The public reads were reprocessed in TCRdb via fastp at Q25 and MiXCR, keeping in-frame beta chains. When rows share a CDR3 protein, they turn into one entry using the most common DNA and genes. The V and J calls here are based on TCRdb, not the publication. The sample table records over 300,000 distinct CDR3 sequences; 6.8% of these occur just once. The ten largest clones add up to roughly a sixth of the sample.

From its cysteine to its phenylalanine, the CDR3 spans 14 amino acids. CDR3 DNA only is kept here, 42 bases in frame from base 1. Germline trimming: 7 bases from V, 1 base from J; junction bases outside gene matches: 7. In the germline V gene, CDR1 corresponds to SQVTM and CDR2 to ANQGSEA. This clonotype occurred many times. No antigen is known for it. The input lacks base qualities; no much larger clone sits a single base away. The sample was PBMCs, taken about 41 days after the first yellow fever vaccination. This receptor was obtained from a young man who received the YFV17D yellow fever vaccine. Here the chain combines TRBV29-1 and TRBJ2-3, with 8 bases aligning to TRBD1. In nucleotide form, the sequence is TGCAGCGCCGAGGCGACAGGGGGCACAGATACGCAGTATTTT. Its protein product is CSAEATGGTDTQYF.